The 16 T cell receptor beta chains below all came from one sample that was sequenced in a study of cytomegalovirus exposure and HLA in healthy donors. 13 Jbeta primers and 60 Vbeta primers were used for the PCR. Produced via immunoSEQ multiplex PCR; TCRdb's table is partial and in-frame only. The sample has about 110,000 clones; around 80% are singletons. Material: PBMCs. Every receptor here comes from a man in his thirties or forties in good health and CMV-seropositive.

This sequence joins TRBV4-1 and TRBJ1-2, with D perhaps TRBD1 (5 bases). V gave up 0 bases and J gave up 4 bases, with 9 bases separating them. Germline V gives CDR1 MGHRA, CDR2 YSYEKL. This CDR3 spans 14 amino acids. CDR3 sequence: CASSQEEGPYGYTF. The CDR3 region has the DNA TGCGCCAGCAGCCAAGAGGAGGGGCCCTATGGCTACACCTTC.

The chain couples TRBV13 to TRBJ2-5; 8 nucleotides align to TRBD1. The CDR3 has 14 residues. The germline V gene encodes CDR1 PRHDT and CDR2 FYEKMQ (reference sequence). Unmatched junction bases numbered 7, after V lost 5 bases and J lost 5 bases. The CDR3 region is CASSIGQGGETQYF. The CDR3 DNA is TGTGCCAGCAGCATCGGACAGGGCGGGGAGACCCAGTACTTC.

The gene calls are TRBV11-3 and TRBJ1-1; no definite D call. Trimming removed 0 bases at V and 2 bases at J, with 4 bases between. Germline CDR1 is SGHNT and CDR2 is YENEEA. CDR3 size: 13 residues. DNA for the CDR3: TGTGCCAGCAGCTTAGACAGTAACACTGAAGCTTTCTTT. Its protein product is CASSLDSNTEAFF.

In its sample, this clone was seen a few times. This rearrangement joins TRBV5-4 to TRBJ1-1; 10 bases agree with TRBD1. V shed 4 bases, J shed 3 bases, and the junction held 6 bases outside the gene matches. CDR1 SGHNT and CDR2 YYREEE come from the germline V gene (reference sequence). This CDR3 has 15 amino acids. The CDR3 region is CASSPGQGMDTEAFF. Written as DNA, the CDR3 is TGTGCCAGCAGCCCGGGACAGGGGATGGACACTGAAGCTTTCTTT.

The gene calls are TRBV10-3 and TRBJ2-5; 7 nucleotides agree with TRBD2. The ends lost 10 bases at V and 7 bases at J; junction bases unmatched: 6. In germline, CDR1 is ENHRY, CDR2 SYGVKD. This CDR3 is built from 11 residues. This CDR3 is CASGSGGTQYF. CDR3 nucleotides: TGTGCCAGCGGGTCGGGAGGGACCCAGTACTTC.

This rearrangement joins TRBV19 to TRBJ2-7, with D uncertain. Germline V CDR1 and CDR2: LNHDA, SQIVND (reference sequence). The CDR3 extends over 13 amino acids. V was cut by 0 bases and J by 2 bases, with 5 bases left in between. DNA for the CDR3: TGTGCCAGTAGTATAGATCCCACCTACGAGCAGTACTTC. Residues: CASSIDPTYEQYF. Full variable domain (remainder filled in from reference TRBV19 and TRBJ2-7): DGGITQSPKYLFRKEGQNVTLSCEQNLNHDAMYWYRQDPGQGLRLIYYSQIVNDFQKGDIAEGYSVSREKKESFPLTVTSAQKNPTAFYLCASSIDPTYEQYFGPGTRLTVT.

The chain combines TRBV4-3 with TRBJ2-3; the match to TRBD2 covers 8 bases. Germline assignment: CDR1 LGHNA and CDR2 YSLEER. The CDR3 is 16 amino acids. The V and J ends lost 4 bases and 3 bases, in that order; junction bases with no gene match: 9. CDR3 protein: CASSPGGGLITDTQYF. The CDR3, as DNA: TGCGCCAGCAGCCCGGGCGGGGGGCTTATAACAGATACGCAGTATTTT.

The chain has TRBV5-4 and TRBJ1-2, with 7 bases that match TRBD1. With V trimmed by 5 bases and J by 4 bases, 5 bases remained unmatched. Germline V gene data show CDR1 as SGHNT and CDR2 as YYREEE (reference sequence). This CDR3 is built from 13 residues. This chain's CDR3 is CASSNWDSYGYTF. CDR3 in DNA: TGTGCCAGCAGTAACTGGGACAGCTATGGCTACACCTTC.

V usage is TRBV2 and J usage is TRBJ2-7; no definite D call. The CDR3 covers 11 residues. V lost 3 bases, J lost 7 bases, and 7 bases lay in between. Germline lookup yields CDR1 SNHLY and CDR2 FYNNEI. The CDR3 DNA sequence: TGTGCCAGCAGTGACACTCGGGAGCAGTACTTC. The encoded protein is CASSDTREQYF.

V is TRBV10-3 and J is TRBJ1-5; TRBD1 is a possible D gene (5 bases). This CDR3 is 15 amino acids long. V was cut by 4 bases and J by 0 bases, with 10 bases left in between. The germline CDR1 and CDR2 sequences are ENHRY and SYGVKD. The chain's CDR3 is CAISAGDSSNQPQHF. CDR3 sequence (DNA): TGTGCCATCAGTGCCGGTGACAGTAGCAATCAGCCCCAGCATTTT.

This clone was recorded only once. The rearrangement joins TRBV5-8 to TRBJ1-1, with 7 bases matching TRBD1. CDR1 and CDR2 (germline): SGHTS, YDEGEE. CDR3 length equals 15 residues. V lost 0 bases, J lost 4 bases, and 6 bases stayed unmatched. CDR3 bases: TGTGCCAGCAGCTTGGTTAATCGACAGGGCACTGAAGCTTTCTTT. Translating gives CASSLVNRQGTEAFF.

This clone was seen a few times. This chain connects TRBV2 to TRBJ2-7; the D gene is possibly TRBD1 (6 bases). Germline-derived CDR1 and CDR2 are SNHLY and FYNNEI. V shed 7 bases and J shed 3 bases, with 13 bases lying between them. This CDR3 is 13 amino acids long. The CDR3 reads CASKADRNYEQYF. Here the CDR3 DNA reads TGTGCCAGCAAGGCCGACAGGAACTACGAGCAGTACTTC.

This clone was seen a few times. J is TRBJ2-3 and V is TRBV9, with 13 bases matching TRBD2. V lost 8 bases, J lost 4 bases, and 4 bases stayed unmatched. Germline values: CDR1 SGDLS, CDR2 YYNGEE. The CDR3 sequence is 14 residues long. DNA for the CDR3: TGTGCCAGTCAACTAGCGGGGGGGTCAGATACGCAGTATTTT. It codes for CASQLAGGSDTQYF.

Comments on this clone: Different DNA sequences within this sample yield the same CDR3. The V and J genes are TRBV7-6 and TRBJ2-7, with D maybe TRBD1 (6 bases). The V gene's germline CDR1 is SGHVS and CDR2 FNYEAQ. V lost 5 bases, J lost 4 bases, and 18 bases lay in between. This CDR3 has 15 amino acids. The CDR3 is CASSKPGQTPYEQYF. The CDR3 nucleotides are TGTGCCAGCAGCAAACCCGGACAGACCCCTTACGAGCAGTACTTC.

The rearrangement joins TRBV6-6 to TRBJ1-1; D is unresolved. From germline, CDR1 is MNHNY and CDR2 SVGAGI (reference sequence). This CDR3 is built from 14 residues. Trimming removed 2 bases at V and 1 base at J, with 8 bases between. The CDR3 region has the DNA TGTGCCAGCAGTTACAGGGCGGGGAACACTGAAGCTTTCTTT. Its translation: CASSYRAGNTEAFF.

In this sample, this clone turned up a few times. The rearrangement uses TRBV7-3 and TRBJ2-1; 10 bases line up with TRBD2. Trimming took 5 bases from V and 1 from J; bases not matched to a gene: 2. Germline V lookup: CDR1 SGHTA, CDR2 FQGTGA. The CDR3 extends over 15 amino acids. The CDR3 reads CASSQLAGSYNEQFF. CDR3 sequence (DNA): TGTGCCAGCAGCCAACTAGCGGGGTCCTACAATGAGCAGTTCTTC. The whole variable domain, remainder taken from reference TRBV7-3 and TRBJ2-1, is GAGVSQTPSNKVTEKGKYVELRCDPISGHTALYWYRQSLGQGPEFLIYFQGTGAADDSGLPNDRFFAVRPEGSVSTLKIQRTERGDSAVYLCASSQLAGSYNEQFFGPGTRLTVL.